This T cell receptor beta chain was sequenced during a study of shared clonotypes between healthy human individuals. Comments on this clone: Its antigen is not identified. The sample holds other DNA sequences that translate to the same CDR3.

It was CD45RO-negative cells, positively selected for CCR7, that made up naive CD8 cells, with terminally differentiated effector memory CD45RA+ cells excluded. Recent vaccinations or acute infections were absent in the healthy HIV-negative adult donors. Study results and caveats: Sampling was confined to blood; repertoires within tissues likely differ. Relative to their counterparts shared across all four donors, non-shared clonotypes exhibited diminished generation probabilities.

The table came from immunoSEQ multiplex PCR; TCRdb's copy has only in-frame clones and leaves some out. The sample holds 2 million to 2.5 million clones; roughly 95% are singletons and the top ten take 0.9% to 1.4%. With 0 bases removed from V and 3 bases from J, the gap between germline ends came to 6 bases. The CDR3 totals 13 residues. The V gene's germline CDR1 is SGDLS and CDR2 YYNGEE. The receptor comes from a man younger than 35 in good health. The chain has TRBV9 and TRBJ1-2; no clear D gene. Sequenced sample: naive CD8+ T cells sorted from blood. For the CDR3, the DNA is TGTGCCAGCAGCGTAGGGCAGGACTATGGCTACACCTTC. It codes for CASSVGQDYGYTF. Based on the CDR3 plus reference TRBV9 and TRBJ1-2, the full variable domain is DSGVTQTPKHLITATGQRVTLRCSPRSGDLSVYWYQQSLDQGLQFLIQYYNGEERAKGNILERFSAQQFPDLHSELNLSSLELGDSALYFCASSVGQDYGYTFGSGTRLTVV.